The 5 T cell receptor beta chains given below trace back to one sample, sequenced in a study of blood T cell repertoires in COVID-19. Assay used: immunoSEQ multiplex PCR; TCRdb lists only in-frame clones, some missing. This repertoire shows under 500,000 clones, more than 85% found once; its top ten account for around 4.5%. Material for sequencing was peripheral blood. The receptors come from a woman aged 30 to 39 with acute or convalescent COVID-19.

This clone has ten or more counts. In the same sample, other DNA sequences code for this CDR3. The rearrangement uses TRBV5-1 and TRBJ1-1; 8 nucleotides line up with TRBD1. The junction had 3 bases not matched to a gene; V was cut back by 0 bases and J by 2 bases. The CDR3 totals 15 residues. Germline CDR1 SGHRS, CDR2 YFSETQ. The CDR3 here is CASSLDGQGNTEAFF. In DNA, the CDR3 is TGCGCCAGCAGCTTGGATGGACAGGGTAACACTGAAGCTTTCTTT.

V and J are TRBV6-5 and TRBJ1-6; 10 bases fit TRBD1. Trimming took 6 bases from V and 7 from J; bases not matched to a gene: 6. The CDR3 has 15 residues. Germline values: CDR1 MNHEY, CDR2 SVGAGI. In DNA form, the CDR3 reads TGTGCCAGCAGCAATTCGGACAGGGGGAATTCACCCCTCCACTTT. Translated: CASSNSDRGNSPLHF.

The chain employs TRBV7-6 and TRBJ2-7; possibly TRBD2 for D (6 bases). Per germline, CDR1 SGHVS and CDR2 FNYEAQ. The CDR3 runs 15 residues. V was trimmed by 2 bases and J by 2 bases, leaving 13 bases between them. CDR3 sequence: CASSLRRGTAYEQYF. In nucleotides, the CDR3 is TGTGCCAGCAGCTTAAGGAGGGGCACTGCCTACGAGCAGTACTTC.

This chain joins TRBV25-1 and TRBJ2-3; D is possibly TRBD1 (5 bases). Deletions cut 6 bases from V and 6 bases from J, with 7 bases between. CDR3 length: 11 residues. The germline gives CDR1 MGHDK, CDR2 SYGVNS. The DNA for the CDR3 is TGTGCCAGCAGATCAGGGGATACGCAGTATTTT. Translated, it gives CASRSGDTQYF.

V gene TRBV6-5 combines with J gene TRBJ1-5, with 11 bases identical to TRBD1. The CDR3 extends over 14 amino acids. V trimming: 10 bases; J trimming: 6 bases; junction bases outside the gene matches: 8. Germline loops: CDR1 MNHEY, CDR2 SVGAGI. Here the CDR3 reads CAIRGQGALQPQHF. In DNA, the CDR3 is TGTGCCATCAGAGGACAGGGGGCGCTTCAGCCCCAGCATTTT.